This entry lists 5 T cell receptor beta chains sequenced from one sample in a study of CD8+ T cells in alopecia areata. Extracted from the samples, RNA was reverse transcribed into cDNA to serve as the sequencing template. Profiling relied on immunoSEQ multiplex PCR, and the TCRdb table lists in-frame clones only, not all of them. The sample records more than 95,000 clones, 41% being singletons. Source material: CD4+ T cells sorted from blood. These receptors all stem from a human donor with alopecia areata.

This clone has only a few counts. This chain uses TRBV29-1 with TRBJ2-1; D is perhaps TRBD1 (6 bases). Germline assignment: CDR1 SQVTM and CDR2 ANQGSEA. The CDR3 has 15 amino acids. V was trimmed by 4 bases and J by 7 bases, leaving 20 bases between them. The CDR3 reads CSVGDRYQRRNEQFF. As DNA, the CDR3 is TGCAGCGTTGGTGACAGGTATCAAAGGAGGAATGAGCAGTTCTTC.

The chain combines TRBV7-9 with TRBJ2-7; 8 positions match TRBD1. Germline V gives CDR1 SEHNR, CDR2 FQNEAQ (reference sequence). This CDR3 has 14 amino acids. Losses at the gene ends were 1 base for V and 3 bases for J; bases not matched to a gene: 2. This chain's CDR3 is CASSLGTGSYEQYF. In DNA, the CDR3 is TGTGCCAGCAGCTTAGGGACAGGGAGCTACGAGCAGTACTTC.

This clone was detected once. The rearrangement links TRBV4-1 to TRBJ2-2; D is ambiguous. Trimming removed 4 bases from V and 5 bases from J, with 5 bases in between. The CDR3 has 12 amino acids. Germline V gene sequence: CDR1 MGHRA, CDR2 YSYEKL. The CDR3 protein is CASSLRTGELFF. The CDR3 DNA reads as TGCGCCAGCAGCCTAAGGACCGGGGAGCTGTTTTTT.

The J gene is TRBJ2-3, the V gene TRBV7-9, with TRBD2 as a possible D gene (6 bases). Germline lookup yields CDR1 SEHNR and CDR2 FQNEAQ (reference sequence). V was pared by 5 bases and J by 5 bases, with 17 bases between. This CDR3 spans 15 amino acids. CDR3 region: CASSRRGQDVDTQYF. Written as DNA, the CDR3 is TGTGCCAGCAGCCGGCGGGGCCAGGATGTAGATACGCAGTATTTT.

The V call is TRBV6-5, the J call TRBJ2-3; no definite D call. The CDR3 has 14 amino acids. Trimming stripped 0 bases from V and 0 bases from J, with 4 bases between. In germline, CDR1 is MNHEY, CDR2 SVGAGI. The CDR3 DNA follows: TGTGCCAGCAGTTACTCTAGCAGCACAGATACGCAGTATTTT. As protein: CASSYSSSTDTQYF.